The 32 T cell receptor beta chains given below trace back to one sample, sequenced in a study of control samples from healthy donors and cancer patients. TCRdb's table, derived via immunoSEQ multiplex PCR, lists solely in-frame clones and lacks some. The table has tens of thousands of clones, about 87% seen once. Sequenced sample: PBMCs. The receptors were sampled from an older woman with head and neck cancer.

The CDR3 DNA reads as TGTGCCAGCAGCTCCTCTACAGGGAGGTACGCTGAAGCTTTCTTT. Its protein is CASSSSTGRYAEAFF. This chain connects TRBV7-9 to TRBJ1-1; maybe TRBD1 (6 bases). This CDR3 has 15 amino acids. Germline CDR1 reads SEHNR; CDR2 reads FQNEAQ (reference sequence). Trimming took 4 bases from V and 6 from J, leaving 18 bases between them.

The chain couples TRBV5-4 to TRBJ2-7; TRBD2 is a possible D gene (5 bases). The germline V gene encodes CDR1 SGHNT and CDR2 YYREEE (reference sequence). This CDR3 contains 13 residues. Trimming left V 4 bases short and J 11 bases short, with 19 bases between. For the CDR3, the DNA is TGTGCCAGCAGCCGCATTTCTGGATCGGAGGAGTACTTC. Protein product: CASSRISGSEEYF.

The rearrangement joins TRBV30 to TRBJ2-6; perhaps TRBD1 as D (5 bases). Germline-derived CDR1 and CDR2 are GTSNPN and SVGIG (reference sequence). The length of the CDR3 is 15 residues. The DNA of the CDR3 is TGTGCGATGCCAGGGCCATACTCTGGGGCCAACGTCCTGACTTTC. Its protein is CAMPGPYSGANVLTF.

The chain joins TRBV4-3 to TRBJ1-1; D may be TRBD1 (6 bases). Germline CDR1 reads LGHNA; CDR2 reads YSLEER. CDR3 size: 13 residues. Deletions cut 4 bases from V and 4 bases from J, with 10 bases between. CDR3 sequence reads: CASSRNRATEAFF. For the CDR3, the DNA is TGCGCCAGCAGCCGAAACAGGGCCACTGAAGCTTTCTTT.

V usage is TRBV7-2 and J usage is TRBJ2-1; 7 bases fit TRBD2. CDR3 length: 14 residues. The ends lost 8 bases at V and 5 bases at J; junction bases unmatched: 9. CDR1 is SGHTA and CDR2 is FQGNSA in the germline V gene. CDR3 in DNA: TGTGCCAGCGGAAGCGGGACCGTACACAATGAGCAGTTCTTC. Protein sequence: CASGSGTVHNEQFF.

There are a few counts of this clone. This chain uses TRBV7-2 with TRBJ2-1; D is possibly TRBD2 (6 bases). Trimming removed 5 bases from V and 5 bases from J, with 13 bases in between. The CDR3 loop spans 14 amino acids. Germline-derived CDR1 and CDR2 are SGHTA and FQGNSA. The CDR3 region is CASSQGLINNEQFF. The CDR3 region has the DNA TGTGCCAGCAGCCAGGGACTCATTAACAATGAGCAGTTCTTC.

The V and J genes are TRBV6-6 and TRBJ1-2; 9 nucleotides align to TRBD1. The CDR3 runs to 14 residues. V dropped 5 bases and J dropped 8; count of bases not matched to a gene: 9. Per the germline V gene, CDR1 is MNHNY and CDR2 is SVGAGI (reference sequence). The CDR3 loop is CASSTTGGILGYTF. The CDR3 region has the DNA TGTGCCAGCAGTACGACAGGGGGTATATTGGGCTACACCTTC.

The gene calls are TRBV7-9 and TRBJ1-4, with TRBD1 as a possible D gene (6 bases). The CDR3 contains 13 residues. Trimming removed 4 bases at V and 7 bases at J, with 10 bases between. CDR1 and CDR2 (germline): SEHNR, FQNEAQ (reference sequence). The CDR3 loop is CASSWGHGEKLFF. The CDR3 nucleotides read TGTGCCAGCAGCTGGGGGCACGGTGAAAAACTGTTTTTT.

The chain uses TRBV4-2 and TRBJ2-1, with a possible D match to TRBD2 (5 bases). The length of the CDR3 is 15 residues. Trimming cost V 7 bases and J 0 bases, with 13 bases left between them. Germline V CDR1 and CDR2: LGHNA, YNFKEQ. The CDR3 region is CASKFLAGSYNEQFF. The CDR3 DNA sequence: TGTGCCAGCAAGTTTCTAGCCGGCTCCTACAATGAGCAGTTCTTC.

This chain connects TRBV28 to TRBJ1-3; possible D gene TRBD1, 6 bases. CDR3 length: 14 residues. Germline V gene sequence: CDR1 MDHEN, CDR2 SYDVKM. With 6 bases removed from V and 5 bases from J, the gap between germline ends came to 14 bases. The chain's CDR3 is CASRASRGRNTIYF. CDR3 nucleotide sequence: TGTGCCAGCAGAGCCTCCAGGGGAAGAAACACCATATATTTT.

CDR3 sequence reads: CASSPRQLRSGNTIYF. CDR3 DNA: TGTGCCAGCAGCCCACGACAACTGCGCTCTGGAAACACCATATATTTT. The gene calls are TRBV7-2 and TRBJ1-3; no clear D gene. The CDR3 is 16 residues long. Trimming took 5 bases from V and 0 from J, leaving 14 bases between them. Per the germline V gene, CDR1 is SGHTA and CDR2 is FQGNSA.

The chain recombines TRBV24-1 with TRBJ2-1, with unresolved D. V was shortened by 4 bases and J by 9 bases, with 12 bases between the two germline ends. Germline assignment: CDR1 KGHDR and CDR2 SFDVKD. The CDR3 runs to 13 residues. The CDR3 reads CATSDVVVPEQFF. CDR3 in DNA: TGTGCCACCAGTGACGTGGTCGTTCCTGAGCAGTTCTTC.

This chain uses TRBV9 with TRBJ2-7, with TRBD1 matching 7 bases. The germline gives CDR1 SGDLS, CDR2 YYNGEE. This CDR3 spans 15 amino acids. V was pared by 3 bases and J by 1 base, with 7 bases of the junction left unmatched. This chain's CDR3 is CASSEGDSTSYEQYF. The CDR3, as DNA: TGTGCCAGCAGCGAGGGGGACAGTACATCCTACGAGCAGTACTTC.

The gene calls are TRBV5-5 and TRBJ1-1, with D possibly matching TRBD1 (5 bases). The CDR3 consists of 14 residues. Trimming pared 4 bases from V and 3 bases from J, leaving 13 bases between. Germline values: CDR1 SGHKS, CDR2 YYEKEE (reference sequence). CDR3 in amino acids: CASSLYDSDTEAFF. Here the CDR3 DNA reads TGTGCCAGCAGCCTCTATGACAGTGACACTGAAGCTTTCTTT.

The gene calls are TRBV11-3 and TRBJ2-2; D is uncertain. The CDR3 spans 15 residues. Germline CDR1 reads SGHNT; CDR2 reads YENEEA. V lost 0 bases and J lost 5, with 10 bases in between. CDR3 amino acids: CASSLDASKTGELFF. The CDR3 DNA reads TGTGCCAGCAGCTTAGACGCCAGTAAGACCGGGGAGCTGTTTTTT.

This chain links TRBV19 with TRBJ2-3; D is perhaps TRBD1 (5 bases). CDR1 and CDR2 from the germline V gene are LNHDA and SQIVND (reference sequence). This CDR3 comprises 14 residues. Trimming pared 6 bases from V and 4 bases from J, leaving 14 bases between. This chain's CDR3 is CASREDMFSDTQYF. The DNA for the CDR3 is TGTGCCAGTAGAGAGGACATGTTCTCAGATACGCAGTATTTT. The full variable domain, rest sourced from reference TRBV19 and TRBJ2-3, is DGGITQSPKYLFRKEGQNVTLSCEQNLNHDAMYWYRQDPGQGLRLIYYSQIVNDFQKGDIAEGYSVSREKKESFPLTVTSAQKNPTAFYLCASREDMFSDTQYFGPGTRLTVL.

This clone was seen only once. The J gene is TRBJ2-1, the V gene TRBV5-1, with TRBD2 matching 13 bases. V lost 2 bases to trimming and J lost 6 bases; unmatched junction nucleotides: 11. CDR3 length: 18 residues. The germline gives CDR1 SGHRS, CDR2 YFSETQ. The CDR3 is CASSLRTSGRGLTNEQFF. The CDR3 DNA follows: TGCGCCAGCAGCTTACGCACTAGCGGGAGGGGTCTCACCAATGAGCAGTTCTTC.

This sequence joins TRBV5-6 and TRBJ2-3, with TRBD1 matching 10 bases. The CDR3 contains 16 residues. V was pared by 4 bases and J by 5 bases, with 10 bases of the junction left unmatched. Germline CDR1 reads SGHDT; CDR2 reads YYEEEE. CDR3 sequence reads: CASSRRRDRGRDTQYF. As DNA, the CDR3 is TGTGCCAGCAGCAGACGGAGGGACAGGGGCAGAGATACGCAGTATTTT. The complete variable domain, with remaining parts taken from reference TRBV5-6 and TRBJ2-3, reads DAGVTQSPTHLIKTRGQQVTLRCSPKSGHDTVSWYQQALGQGPQFIFQYYEEEERQRGNFPDRFSGHQFPNYSSELNVNALLLGDSALYLCASSRRRDRGRDTQYFGPGTRLTVL.

The rearrangement uses TRBV20-1 and TRBJ2-7, with D possibly TRBD1 on 5 matching bases. V gave up 1 base and J gave up 6 bases, with 7 bases separating them. This CDR3 is built from 11 residues. CDR1 and CDR2 (germline): DFQATT, SNEGSKA (reference sequence). Here the CDR3 reads CSARVGVEQYF. In DNA, the CDR3 is TGCAGTGCTAGAGTAGGGGTCGAGCAGTACTTC.

The chain links TRBV5-1 to TRBJ2-7; the D gene could be TRBD1 or TRBD2 (5 bases each). Trimming took 4 bases from V and 2 from J, leaving 16 bases between them. The CDR3 length is 15 residues. Germline values: CDR1 SGHRS, CDR2 YFSETQ. CDR3 DNA sequence: TGCGCCAGCAGCCCCGACGGGGACCGAACCTACGAGCAGTACTTC. This sequence encodes CASSPDGDRTYEQYF.

The V gene is TRBV15, the J gene TRBJ2-1, with a possible D match to TRBD2 (6 bases). Trimming shortened V by 3 bases and J by 0 bases, and 6 bases separated the two germline ends. Germline loops: CDR1 LNHNV, CDR2 YYDKDF (reference sequence). This CDR3 comprises 14 residues. The CDR3 DNA reads as TGTGCCACCAGCAGCGGGAGCTCCTACAATGAGCAGTTCTTC. This sequence encodes CATSSGSSYNEQFF.

This chain uses TRBV27 with TRBJ2-1; D ambiguous. With 6 bases removed from V and 4 bases from J, the gap between germline ends came to 7 bases. This CDR3 is built from 12 residues. In germline, CDR1 is MNHEY, CDR2 SMNVEV (reference sequence). In DNA, the CDR3 is TGTGCCAGCAGGGCGTCGTACAATGAGCAGTTCTTC. It translates to CASRASYNEQFF.

The chain carries TRBV15 and TRBJ2-7; 7 bases map to TRBD1. This CDR3 is 15 amino acids long. Trimming took 2 bases from V and 2 from J; bases not matched to a gene: 6. Germline assignment: CDR1 LNHNV and CDR2 YYDKDF (reference sequence). The CDR3 DNA reads as TGTGCCACCAGCAGACAGAGACAGGGACCCTACGAGCAGTACTTC. It translates to CATSRQRQGPYEQYF.

This clone was seen a few times. The chain is built from TRBV6-5 and TRBJ2-6, with TRBD1 matching over 7 bases. Germline-derived CDR1 and CDR2 are MNHEY and SVGAGI. The CDR3 runs to 13 residues. The V gene end was trimmed by 7 bases and the J gene end by 10 bases; junction bases not matched to a gene: 7. DNA of the CDR3: TGTGCCAGCACGACCGGGACAGAAAACGTCCTGACTTTC. This sequence encodes CASTTGTENVLTF.

The J gene is TRBJ2-7, the V gene TRBV5-1, with TRBD1 matching 7 bases. The germline V gene encodes CDR1 SGHRS and CDR2 YFSETQ. This CDR3 is 14 amino acids long. V shed 4 bases and J 0 bases; nucleotides not matched to a gene: 4. The CDR3 coding sequence is TGCGCCAGCAGCGCCGGGGACAGCTCCTACGAGCAGTACTTC. Protein: CASSAGDSSYEQYF. Using reference TRBV5-1 and TRBJ2-7 for the parts outside the CDR3, the full variable domain is KAGVTQTPRYLIKTRGQQVTLSCSPISGHRSVSWYQQTPGQGLQFLFEYFSETQRNKGNFPGRFSGRQFSNSRSEMNVSTLELGDSALYLCASSAGDSSYEQYFGPGTRLTVT.

The genes are TRBV28 and TRBJ2-1; 13 nucleotides align to TRBD2. CDR3 length: 15 amino acids. The V segment lost 5 bases and the J segment 9 bases; nucleotides outside the gene matches: 7. The germline CDR1 and CDR2 sequences are MDHEN and SYDVKM. The CDR3 DNA follows: TGTGCCAGCAGTCTAACTAGCGGGAGGGCCCTTGAGCAGTTCTTC. Its protein is CASSLTSGRALEQFF. Full variable domain (rest looked up from reference TRBV28 and TRBJ2-1): DVKVTQSSRYLVKRTGEKVFLECVQDMDHENMFWYRQDPGLGLRLIYFSYDVKMKEKGDIPEGYSVSREKKERFSLILESASTNQTSMYLCASSLTSGRALEQFFGPGTRLTVL.

This rearrangement joins TRBV7-6 to TRBJ2-1; the match to TRBD2 covers 10 bases. The CDR3 has 16 residues. CDR1 is SGHVS and CDR2 is FNYEAQ in the germline V gene. V was pared by 2 bases and J by 7 bases, with 8 bases of the junction left unmatched. The CDR3 DNA sequence: TGTGCCAGCAGCTTACACACTAGCGGGACTGAGAATGAGCAGTTCTTC. This gives the protein CASSLHTSGTENEQFF.

V and J are TRBV19 and TRBJ2-7; 7 bases line up with TRBD2. Trimming removed 3 bases from V and 5 bases from J; junction bases left unmatched: 1. This CDR3 region has 12 residues. Germline V gene lookup returns CDR1 LNHDA and CDR2 SQIVND (reference sequence). The CDR3 DNA sequence: TGTGCCAGTAGTATGCGGGAGAACGAGCAGTACTTC. Protein sequence: CASSMRENEQYF. The full variable domain, its missing parts supplied by reference TRBV19 and TRBJ2-7, is DGGITQSPKYLFRKEGQNVTLSCEQNLNHDAMYWYRQDPGQGLRLIYYSQIVNDFQKGDIAEGYSVSREKKESFPLTVTSAQKNPTAFYLCASSMRENEQYFGPGTRLTVT.

J is TRBJ1-1 and V is TRBV19; tentatively, D is TRBD1 (6 bases). Per germline, CDR1 LNHDA and CDR2 SQIVND (reference sequence). This CDR3 region has 15 residues. The germline V and J ends were trimmed by 7 bases and 4 bases, with 19 bases remaining between them. DNA for the CDR3: TGTGCCAGTAATAAGGGGGAGTCGGGTCGCACTGAAGCTTTCTTT. Amino acid sequence: CASNKGESGRTEAFF.

The chain recombines TRBV30 with TRBJ2-3, with 8 positions matching TRBD1. With V trimmed by 4 bases and J by 5 bases, 8 bases remained unmatched. The CDR3 covers 14 residues. In germline, CDR1 is GTSNPN, CDR2 SVGIG (reference sequence). The DNA of the CDR3 is TGTGCCTGGAAAGGACAGGGATCATTAGATACGCAGTATTTT. Translated, it gives CAWKGQGSLDTQYF.

The chain couples TRBV29-1 to TRBJ2-2; 11 nucleotides line up with TRBD2. CDR3 size: 17 residues. The V gene end was trimmed by 3 bases and the J gene end by 1 base; junction bases not matched to a gene: 7. The V gene's germline CDR1 is SQVTM and CDR2 ANQGSEA. The CDR3 protein is CSVDLPGLAGNTGELFF. CDR3 nucleotides: TGCAGCGTTGATCTACCCGGACTAGCGGGGAACACCGGGGAGCTGTTTTTT.

The V gene is TRBV12-3 or TRBV12-4, the J gene TRBJ2-1; D not certain. The CDR3 length is 13 residues. V lost 3 bases to trimming and J lost 4 bases, with 7 bases between them. CDR3 DNA: TGTGCCAGCAGTTTGAACCCTTACAATGAGCAGTTCTTC. It codes for CASSLNPYNEQFF.